This TCR beta chain was observed in a study of molecular identifiers for immune sequencing clone quantification. Trimming cost V 0 bases and J 5 bases, with 12 bases left between them. Germline-derived CDR1 and CDR2 are SGHDT and YYEEEE. The CDR3 totals 14 residues. TCRdb independently ran MiXCR on the PCR reads; one entry per CDR3 protein. The data contain 550,000 to 750,000 distinct CDR3 sequences, 20% of them singletons. This clonotype showed up just a few times. The source of this sequence is a human donor in good health. Some libraries in this study had Jurkat cell RNA spiked in. The chain carries TRBV5-6 and TRBJ2-7; tentatively, D is TRBD2 (5 bases). Sequenced input: naive CD8+ T cells from blood, with Jurkat cell RNA spiked in. Described subset: FACS-sorted CD8+CD4-CCR7+CD45RA+ naive T cells. CDR3 sequence: CASSLVYPGNEQYF. Written as DNA, the CDR3 is TGTGCCAGCAGCTTGGTATACCCGGGGAACGAGCAGTACTTC. The variable domain in full, with the rest retrieved from reference TRBV5-6 and TRBJ2-7, is DAGVTQSPTHLIKTRGQQVTLRCSPKSGHDTVSWYQQALGQGPQFIFQYYEEEERQRGNFPDRFSGHQFPNYSSELNVNALLLGDSALYLCASSLVYPGNEQYFGPGTRLTVT.